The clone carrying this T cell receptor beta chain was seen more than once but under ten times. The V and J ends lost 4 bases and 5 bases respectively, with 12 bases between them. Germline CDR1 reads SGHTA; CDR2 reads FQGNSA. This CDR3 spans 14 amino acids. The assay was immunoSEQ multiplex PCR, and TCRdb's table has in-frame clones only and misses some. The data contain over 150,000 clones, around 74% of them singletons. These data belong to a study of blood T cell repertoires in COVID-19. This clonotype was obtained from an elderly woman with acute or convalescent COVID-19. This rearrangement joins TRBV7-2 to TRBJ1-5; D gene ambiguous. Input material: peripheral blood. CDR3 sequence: CASSSWGGYQPQHF. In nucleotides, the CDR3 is TGTGCCAGCAGCTCATGGGGAGGGTATCAGCCCCAGCATTTT.